The rows below give T cell receptor beta chains drawn from one sample of a study of shared clonotypes between healthy human individuals. Clones were sequenced by immunoSEQ multiplex PCR, and TCRdb holds only the in-frame ones, with some missing. The data show approximately 340,000 clones, with roughly 70% seen just once and over 9.5% held by the top ten. Sequencing used memory CD4+ T cells sorted from blood. The receptors derive from a man aged 30 to 45 in good health. Each CDR3 is given with its conserved first and last residue. D genes are given only for firm matches. Clone size, where shown, is once, few, many, or a class for clones that have expanded.

clone_size	cdr3_length	v_call	d_call	j_call	cdr3_aa	cdr3_nt
-	18	TRBV7-8	-	TRBJ2-1	CASSLNSPLTNLNNEQFF	TGTGCCAGCAGCTTAAACTCTCCCTTAACAAATCTCAACAATGAGCAGTTCTTC
-	12	TRBV30	-	TRBJ1-2	CAAQSRLRGYTF	TGTGCCGCCCAAAGTAGGCTTCGGGGCTACACCTTC
-	14	TRBV19	-	TRBJ2-1	CASSLTRTGWEQFF	TGTGCCAGTAGTTTGACGCGGACCGGGTGGGAGCAGTTCTTC
-	14	TRBV19	-	TRBJ1-1	CASSVRGGDTEAFF	TGTGCCAGTAGCGTCAGGGGAGGAGACACTGAAGCTTTCTTT
-	15	TRBV9	-	TRBJ2-7	CASSASSGTLYEQYF	TGTGCCAGCAGCGCCAGCTCCGGGACCCTCTACGAGCAGTACTTC
-	14	TRBV7-9	TRBD1	TRBJ1-2	CASSPASTGGDYTF	TGTGCCAGCAGCCCAGCCTCGACAGGGGGGGACTACACCTTC
-	15	TRBV7-2	-	TRBJ1-1	CASSIGGAGATEAFF	TGTGCCAGCAGTATCGGTGGTGCCGGGGCCACTGAAGCTTTCTTT
-	15	TRBV9	-	TRBJ2-7	CASSVGGGSPYEQYF	TGTGCCAGCAGCGTAGGAGGGGGATCACCCTACGAGCAGTACTTC
many	15	TRBV5-4	TRBD1	TRBJ1-2	CASSLQDRANYGYTF	TGTGCCAGCAGCTTGCAGGACAGGGCGAACTATGGCTACACCTTC
-	14	TRBV2	-	TRBJ2-7	CASSPGTFSYEQYF	TGTGCCAGCAGTCCAGGGACTTTCTCCTACGAGCAGTACTTC
-	17	TRBV18	-	TRBJ1-3	CASSPLAVRSSGNTIYF	TGTGCCAGCTCACCATTAGCAGTCAGAAGCTCTGGAAACACCATATATTTT
few	12	TRBV4-2	-	TRBJ2-1	CASSTTYNEQFF	TGTGCCAGCAGCACTACTTACAATGAGCAGTTCTTC
-	11	TRBV7-9	-	TRBJ2-7	CASSSRGEQYF	TGTGCCAGCAGCTCGAGGGGAGAGCAGTACTTC
-	13	TRBV6-6	TRBD1	TRBJ2-7	CASVPTGMYEQYF	TGTGCCAGCGTACCGACAGGGATGTACGAGCAGTACTTC
-	14	TRBV6-1	TRBD2	TRBJ2-5	CASSEEGWGGTQYF	TGTGCCAGCAGTGAAGAAGGATGGGGGGGGACCCAGTACTTC
-	13	TRBV28	-	TRBJ2-7	CASSLSGSHEQYF	TGTGCCAGCAGTTTATCAGGGTCCCACGAGCAGTACTTC